These 4 T cell receptor beta chains share one sample of origin, sequenced in a study of T-cell reconstitution after alpha-beta-depleted transplantation in children. Unique molecular identifiers tagged the TCRbeta library. TCRdb itself ran the PCR reads through MiXCR, one entry per CDR3 protein. Of 530,000 or so distinct CDR3 sequences listed, about a quarter are singletons. The sample in question was PBMCs, obtained before TCRalphabeta/CD19-depleted stem cell transplant. These receptors all stem from a boy under three years old with Wiskott-Aldrich syndrome, due to receive a stem cell transplant.

The table lists this clonotype with a few counts. V and J are TRBV5-6 and TRBJ2-5; D might be TRBD1 or TRBD2, each matching 5 bases. The CDR3 is 14 amino acids. V lost 4 bases to trimming and J lost 5 bases, with 15 bases between them. Germline CDR1 SGHDT, CDR2 YYEEEE. The CDR3 nucleotides read TGTGCCAGCAGCCCGGGACCAAGGGAGGAGACCCAGTACTTC. It translates to CASSPGPREETQYF.

V is TRBV15 and J is TRBJ2-2; D gene ambiguous. The CDR3 totals 13 residues. CDR1 is LNHNV, CDR2 YYDKDF, per germline (reference sequence). Trimming shortened V by 4 bases and J by 3 bases, and 6 bases separated the two germline ends. In nucleotides, the CDR3 is TGTGCCACCAGCATGCCGGACACCGGGGAGCTGTTTTTT. Its protein product is CATSMPDTGELFF.

This sequence joins TRBV6-1 and TRBJ2-2; D ambiguous. This CDR3 has 13 amino acids. Trimming shortened V by 6 bases and J by 0 bases, and 5 bases separated the two germline ends. Germline V lookup: CDR1 MNHNS, CDR2 SASEGT. The CDR3 DNA follows: TGTGCCAGCAGGTCTGCGAACACCGGGGAGCTGTTTTTT. Protein sequence: CASRSANTGELFF.

This clonotype appeared a few times. The DNA of the CDR3 is TGTGCCAGCAGTACGCCCCGGGCAGGACGAAATTCACCCCTCCACTTT. Its protein product is CASSTPRAGRNSPLHF. V is TRBV28 and J is TRBJ1-6; D not resolved. Trimming pared 5 bases from V and 7 bases from J, leaving 18 bases between. Germline V lookup: CDR1 MDHEN, CDR2 SYDVKM. This CDR3 comprises 16 residues.